Given below is one TCR beta chain in context. What it binds is unknown. The data were taken from a study of CD8 T cells in Susac syndrome. Reverse transcription of about 0.5 to 1 ug RNA was carried out with random hexamers. TCRdb analysed the immunoSEQ multiplex PCR reads with MiXCR anew, one entry per CDR3 protein. The sample shows approximately 50,000 distinct CDR3 sequences, roughly 94% of them seen only once. Whole-study results and caveats: Total CD8+ repertoires held 15 to 20 Susac-specific public clones, while CD8+ TEMRA repertoires held roughly five.

The CDR3 length is 16 residues. CDR1 and CDR2 from the germline V gene are SEHNR and FQNEAQ (reference sequence). Trimming removed 5 bases at V and 0 bases at J, with 17 bases between. The V and J genes are TRBV7-9 and TRBJ2-7, with D maybe TRBD2 (5 bases). This TCR derives from a human donor with Susac syndrome. Source material: CD8+ T cells from PBMCs. The CDR3 here is CASSPRGSVSSYEQYF. The CDR3, as DNA: TGTGCCAGCAGCCCCCGAGGGAGTGTTAGCTCCTACGAGCAGTACTTC.